A single sample gave rise to the 22 T cell receptor beta chains below, sequenced in a study of blood T cell repertoires in COVID-19. The method was immunoSEQ multiplex PCR; TCRdb's version includes in-frame clones alone and lacks a portion of them. The sample includes a few hundred thousand clones, 85% to 90% of them seen just once. The specimen sequenced was peripheral blood. The receptor set was obtained from a man in his sixties with acute or convalescent COVID-19.

This chain links TRBV12-3 or TRBV12-4 with TRBJ1-2; TRBD1 aligns across 9 bases. The trim removed 6 bases at V and 8 bases at J, leaving 7 bases unmatched. The CDR3 spans 13 residues. CDR3: CASSQQGARGYTF. CDR3 coding DNA: TGTGCCAGCAGCCAACAGGGGGCGCGGGGCTACACCTTC.

The rearrangement links TRBV2 to TRBJ2-3, with 7 bases lining up with TRBD1. This CDR3 region has 14 residues. The trim removed 6 bases at V and 4 bases at J, leaving 7 bases unmatched. CDR1 SNHLY and CDR2 FYNNEI come from the germline V gene. CDR3 amino acids: CASSADRAADTQYF. The CDR3 DNA reads TGTGCCAGCAGCGCCGACAGGGCGGCAGATACGCAGTATTTT.

This chain joins TRBV11-1 and TRBJ2-1; 9 bases match TRBD1. Germline V gives CDR1 SGHAT, CDR2 FQDESV (reference sequence). Trimming at V came to 4 bases and at J to 10 bases, leaving 8 bases not matched to a gene. The CDR3 consists of 14 residues. The CDR3 region is CASSSPGQGREQFF. The CDR3 DNA is TGTGCCAGCAGCTCTCCGGGACAGGGTCGGGAGCAGTTCTTC.

This chain links TRBV6-5 with TRBJ2-7; D possibly corresponds to TRBD2 (7 bases). The V and J ends lost 8 bases and 5 bases respectively, with 19 bases between them. CDR3 length: 14 residues. CDR1 is MNHEY, CDR2 SVGAGI, per germline. CDR3 sequence reads: CASLSAGADNEQYF. CDR3 sequence (DNA): TGTGCCAGCCTCTCCGCGGGGGCGGACAACGAGCAGTACTTC.

The chain combines TRBV3-1 (or the pseudogene TRBV3-2) with TRBJ1-2, with TRBD1 matching 8 bases. Looked up from germline, CDR1 is LGHDT and CDR2 is YNNKEL (reference sequence). The trim removed 4 bases at V and 4 bases at J, leaving 5 bases unmatched. The CDR3 extends over 14 amino acids. The CDR3 DNA sequence: TGTGCCAGCAGCCGACAGGGGCCTCCCTATGGCTACACCTTC. Translated: CASSRQGPPYGYTF.

This chain uses TRBV3-1 (or the pseudogene TRBV3-2) with TRBJ2-3; D unresolved. The CDR3 is 15 residues long. V lost 0 bases and J lost 2, with 9 bases in between. Germline V gene sequence: CDR1 LGHDT, CDR2 YNNKEL (reference sequence). The CDR3 sequence is CASSQEDWITDTQYF. The DNA of the CDR3 is TGTGCCAGCAGCCAAGAAGACTGGATCACAGATACGCAGTATTTT.

CDR3 residues: CASSAPLRLAGGPNTGELFF. In DNA form, the CDR3 reads TGTGCCAGCAGCGCCCCTCTAAGACTAGCGGGGGGCCCGAACACCGGGGAGCTGTTTTTT. The chain uses TRBV6-6 and TRBJ2-2; TRBD2 matches 13 bases. Germline CDR1 and CDR2: MNHNY and SVGAGI (reference sequence). Trimming took 6 bases from V and 0 from J; bases not matched to a gene: 13. CDR3 length: 20 residues.

In its sample, this clone ranks as medium-sized. The chain is built from TRBV19 and TRBJ2-7; no reliable D call. V gave up 5 bases and J gave up 7 bases, with 15 bases separating them. Germline V gives CDR1 LNHDA, CDR2 SQIVND (reference sequence). CDR3 length equals 13 residues. The CDR3 here is CASSSQAVTEQYF. CDR3 nucleotides: TGTGCCAGTAGTTCCCAGGCCGTAACGGAGCAGTACTTC.

The chain uses TRBV11-2 and TRBJ2-1; TRBD2 agrees at 13 bases. The CDR3 has 15 residues. Germline-derived CDR1 and CDR2 are SGHAT and FQNNGV. The V and J ends lost 5 bases and 7 bases, in that order; junction bases with no gene match: 5. This chain's CDR3 is CASSPGTSGANEQFF. DNA of the CDR3: TGTGCCAGCAGCCCCGGGACTAGCGGGGCTAATGAGCAGTTCTTC.

CDR3: CAWTSGTSGGLNEQFF. CDR3 DNA: TGTGCCTGGACCTCCGGGACTAGCGGGGGCCTCAATGAGCAGTTCTTC. J is TRBJ2-1 and V is TRBV30; 14 bases are shared with TRBD2. The CDR3 runs 16 residues. J lost 6 bases, V lost 4 bases, and 8 bases had no gene match. In germline, CDR1 is GTSNPN, CDR2 SVGIG (reference sequence).

This chain connects TRBV28 to TRBJ2-3; 7 nucleotides match TRBD2. Trimming at V came to 4 bases and at J to 1 base, leaving 8 bases not matched to a gene. Looked up from germline, CDR1 is MDHEN and CDR2 is SYDVKM. This CDR3 has 16 amino acids. The CDR3 bases are TGTGCCAGCAGTTCCCGGAGGGCGGGGGGCACAGATACGCAGTATTTT. As protein: CASSSRRAGGTDTQYF.

Worth noting for this clone: Other nucleotide sequences in the sample specify the same CDR3. The rearrangement links TRBV19 to TRBJ1-4; unclear D gene. CDR1 and CDR2 (germline): LNHDA, SQIVND (reference sequence). The CDR3 covers 15 residues. V gave up 5 bases and J gave up 0 bases, with 10 bases separating them. CDR3 in DNA: TGTGCCAGTAGTCCCGTAACAGCAACTAATGAAAAACTGTTTTTT. Its translation: CASSPVTATNEKLFF.

The gene calls are TRBV19 and TRBJ2-2; tentatively, D is TRBD1 (6 bases). Trimming stripped 6 bases from V and 4 bases from J, with 15 bases between. This CDR3 is 15 amino acids long. Germline V gene data show CDR1 as LNHDA and CDR2 as SQIVND (reference sequence). The CDR3 DNA sequence: TGTGCCAGTAGGGGGCAAAGAGGGGGCACCGGGGAGCTGTTTTTT. Protein sequence: CASRGQRGGTGELFF.

The chain uses TRBV2 and TRBJ2-7, with a possible D match to TRBD1 (6 bases). Germline V CDR1 and CDR2: SNHLY, FYNNEI. This CDR3 comprises 15 residues. V gave up 6 bases and J gave up 0 bases, with 15 bases separating them. CDR3 sequence (DNA): TGTGCCAGCAGCGTAGGAAGGACAGCCTCCTACGAGCAGTACTTC. Amino acids: CASSVGRTASYEQYF.

This chain uses TRBV28 with TRBJ2-5, with 7 positions matching TRBD2. The CDR3 has 12 amino acids. Per the germline V gene, CDR1 is MDHEN and CDR2 is SYDVKM. V trimming: 8 bases; J trimming: 7 bases; junction bases outside the gene matches: 7. This CDR3 is CASSQTGGTQYF. The DNA for the CDR3 is TGTGCCAGCTCCCAAACGGGGGGGACCCAGTACTTC.

This chain uses TRBV6-5 with TRBJ1-2; 8 bases map to TRBD1. V trimming: 10 bases; J trimming: 3 bases; junction bases outside the gene matches: 4. The V gene's germline CDR1 is MNHEY and CDR2 SVGAGI. The CDR3 has 12 residues. The CDR3 DNA sequence: TGTGCCACCAGGGGGCTTGACTATGGCTACACCTTC. Its protein product is CATRGLDYGYTF.

The CDR3 DNA sequence: TGTGCCAGCAGTCACGGGGGTGGAGGAAACACTGAAGCTTTCTTT. Translation gives CASSHGGGGNTEAFF. The chain has TRBV6-2 or TRBV6-3 and TRBJ1-1; D is perhaps TRBD1 (5 bases). V was pared by 5 bases and J by 2 bases, with 15 bases between. The CDR3 runs to 15 residues. CDR1 and CDR2 (germline): MNHEY, SVGEGT.

This clone has only a few counts. CDR3 DNA sequence: TGTGCCTGGAGACTCAGCGCGTCACCCCTCCACTTT. This encodes CAWRLSASPLHF. The chain joins TRBV30 to TRBJ1-6; D gene uncertain. Germline CDR1 GTSNPN, CDR2 SVGIG (reference sequence). Trimming stripped 3 bases from V and 10 bases from J, with 10 bases between. The CDR3 runs 12 residues.

The CDR3 sequence: CASRERGEYNEQFF. In DNA form, the CDR3 reads TGTGCCAGCAGGGAGCGGGGGGAGTACAATGAGCAGTTCTTC. The chain links TRBV14 to TRBJ2-1, with TRBD2 matching over 9 bases. Germline-derived CDR1 and CDR2 are SGHDN and FVKESK. The CDR3 extends over 14 amino acids. V was clipped by 6 bases and J by 4 bases; unmatched bases: 4.

The chain joins TRBV24-1 to TRBJ1-5; TRBD1 agrees at 7 bases. CDR3 length: 16 residues. The V segment lost 3 bases and the J segment 0 bases; nucleotides outside the gene matches: 4. From germline, CDR1 is KGHDR and CDR2 SFDVKD. CDR3 region: CATSDANRGSNQPQHF. The CDR3 DNA is TGTGCCACCAGTGATGCAAACAGGGGTAGCAATCAGCCCCAGCATTTT.

The chain couples TRBV3-1 (or the pseudogene TRBV3-2) to TRBJ1-6; 8 bases match TRBD1. J was trimmed by 3 bases and V by 3 bases; bases with no gene match: 4. The CDR3 sequence is 16 residues long. Germline CDR1 reads LGHDT; CDR2 reads YNNKEL (reference sequence). The CDR3 protein is CASSHTDRVYNSPLHF. The CDR3 DNA follows: TGTGCCAGCAGCCACACGGACAGGGTCTATAATTCACCCCTCCACTTT.

The chain employs TRBV3-1 (or the pseudogene TRBV3-2) and TRBJ1-6; TRBD1 agrees at 7 bases. Per germline, CDR1 LGHDT and CDR2 YNNKEL (reference sequence). Trimming took 3 bases from V and 4 from J; bases not matched to a gene: 15. The CDR3 has 19 residues. CDR3 in amino acids: CASSQTKLWQGGYNSPLHF. The CDR3 coding sequence is TGTGCCAGCAGCCAGACTAAATTGTGGCAGGGGGGTTATAATTCACCCCTCCACTTT.